These T cell receptor beta chains were read from a single sample in a study of blood T cell repertoires in COVID-19. Assay: immunoSEQ multiplex PCR; the TCRdb copy retains only in-frame clones and omits some. The sample yields 200,000 to 300,000 clones, 85% to 90% seen once. The sample comprised PBMCs or T cells enriched from blood (not recorded which). The receptors were gathered from a man aged 35-49 years who had recovered from COVID-19. The CDR3 runs from the conserved cysteine through the conserved F or W. A D gene is named only where the DNA matches it firmly. Where a row states a size, it is once, few, many or the class of an expanded clone; other rows omit it.

J gene | clone size | V gene | D gene | CDR3 protein | CDR3 DNA
TRBJ2-7 | few | TRBV9 | NA | CASSVGAGGEQYF | TGTGCCAGCAGCGTAGGGGCAGGGGGGGAGCAGTACTTC
TRBJ2-1 | NA | TRBV5-1 | NA | CASYEEVQGINEQFF | TGCGCCAGCTATGAGGAAGTACAGGGAATAAATGAGCAGTTCTTC
TRBJ1-1 | NA | TRBV9 | TRBD1 | CASRQHTGTETFF | TGTGCCAGCAGACAACATACCGGGACAGAGACTTTCTTT
TRBJ2-3 | NA | TRBV6-2/TRBV6-3 | NA | CASSTTERSTSTDTQYF | TGTGCCAGCAGCACTACTGAGCGGAGCACTAGCACAGATACGCAGTATTTT
TRBJ2-1 | NA | TRBV19 | TRBD2 | CASQGLAGMSSYNEQFF | TGTGCCAGCCAGGGACTAGCGGGGATGAGCTCCTACAATGAGCAGTTCTTC
TRBJ1-1 | NA | TRBV15 | TRBD1 | CATSPEGQVNEAFF | TGTGCCACCAGCCCGGAAGGACAGGTTAATGAAGCTTTCTTT
TRBJ2-7 | NA | TRBV9 | TRBD2 | CASSPGLAGDSYEQYF | TGTGCCAGCAGCCCAGGACTAGCGGGGGACTCCTACGAGCAGTACTTC
TRBJ1-2 | once | TRBV30 | NA | CAWSRGTGYTF | TGTGCCTGGAGTAGGGGGACTGGCTACACCTTC
TRBJ1-1 | once | TRBV19 | TRBD1 | CASSAQGGTEAFF | TGTGCCAGTAGTGCGCAGGGGGGCACTGAAGCTTTCTTT
TRBJ2-4 | NA | TRBV2 | TRBD1 | CASSRDRDGIQYF | TGTGCCAGCAGCCGAGACAGGGATGGCATTCAGTACTTC
TRBJ2-7 | NA | TRBV20-1 | NA | CSARLVYEQYF | TGCAGTGCTAGGTTAGTCTACGAGCAGTACTTC
TRBJ1-4 | NA | TRBV28 | TRBD1 | CASSSSGTGHEKLFF | TGTGCCAGCAGTTCATCCGGGACAGGACACGAAAAACTGTTTTTT
TRBJ2-1 | NA | TRBV7-6 | NA | CASSLAFSNWTADNEQFF | TGTGCCAGCAGCTTAGCATTTTCGAACTGGACTGCAGACAATGAGCAGTTCTTC
TRBJ2-7 | NA | TRBV4-1 | NA | CASSPTPQAPYEQYF | TGCGCCAGCAGCCCCACCCCCCAGGCACCCTACGAGCAGTACTTC
TRBJ1-4 | NA | TRBV19 | NA | CASSIYNPGGEKLFF | TGTGCCAGTAGTATCTACAACCCCGGAGGGGAAAAACTGTTTTTT
TRBJ2-7 | NA | TRBV5-6 | NA | CASSLRTTLWDEQYF | TGTGCCAGCAGCCTGCGGACTACCCTTTGGGACGAGCAGTACTTC
TRBJ1-6 | NA | TRBV5-1 | NA | CASSRTDNSPLHF | TGCGCCAGCAGCCGGACAGACAATTCACCCCTCCACTTT
TRBJ1-6 | NA | TRBV27 | TRBD1 | CASRYTGDNSPLHF | TGTGCCAGTCGGTATACAGGGGATAATTCACCCCTCCACTTT
TRBJ1-4 | NA | TRBV19 | NA | CASRPRGSNRAKLFF | TGTGCCAGTAGACCCCGCGGGTCGAACCGGGCAAAACTGTTTTTT
TRBJ2-7 | NA | TRBV6-5 | NA | CASSHSRTSRNEQYF | TGTGCCAGCAGTCATTCCAGGACTTCTCGGAACGAGCAGTACTTC
TRBJ1-2 | NA | TRBV4-1 | NA | CASSQRTDIYGYTF | TGCGCCAGCAGCCAACGGACAGACATATACGGCTACACCTTC
TRBJ1-1 | NA | TRBV27 | NA | CASISGGRVNTEAFF | TGTGCCAGCATTTCCGGTGGTCGAGTTAACACTGAAGCTTTCTTT
TRBJ2-1 | NA | TRBV5-4 | NA | CASSWTNNEQFF | TGTGCCAGCAGCTGGACTAACAATGAGCAGTTCTTC
TRBJ1-5 | NA | TRBV24-1 | TRBD1 | CATSDPGDSLTQHF | TGTGCCACCAGTGATCCCGGGGACAGCTTAACCCAGCATTTT
TRBJ2-1 | once | TRBV15 | NA | CATSRGNPEDEQFF | TGTGCCACCAGCAGAGGCAATCCGGAGGATGAGCAGTTCTTC
TRBJ1-1 | once | TRBV9 | TRBD1 | CASSALGQLYGVTEAFF | TGTGCCAGCAGCGCGTTGGGACAGCTCTACGGGGTCACTGAAGCTTTCTTT
TRBJ2-5 | NA | TRBV27 | TRBD1 | CASSSPGQGQETQYF | TGTGCCAGCAGTTCGCCGGGACAGGGTCAAGAGACCCAGTACTTC
TRBJ1-2 | NA | TRBV9 | NA | CASSVATGGYTF | TGTGCCAGCAGCGTAGCTACGGGAGGCTACACCTTC
TRBJ1-1 | NA | TRBV10-2 | NA | CASRFGVDTEAFF | TGCGCCAGCCGCTTCGGGGTCGACACTGAAGCTTTCTTT
TRBJ1-2 | NA | TRBV28 | NA | CASIWIEAYGYTF | TGTGCCAGCATTTGGATCGAGGCCTATGGCTACACCTTC
TRBJ2-2 | NA | TRBV4-2 | TRBD2 | CASSRGTSGLNTGELFF | TGTGCCAGCAGCCGAGGGACTAGCGGGCTGAACACCGGGGAGCTGTTTTTT
TRBJ2-7 | once | TRBV5-4 | NA | CASSFGQSYEQYF | TGTGCCAGCAGCTTTGGCCAATCCTACGAGCAGTACTTC
TRBJ2-3 | many | TRBV6-5 | NA | CASSYSGDLPDTQYF | TGTGCCAGCAGTTACTCCGGGGATCTCCCAGATACGCAGTATTTT
TRBJ1-3 | once | TRBV11-2 | NA | CASGHWGPGNTIYF | TGTGCCAGCGGACATTGGGGGCCTGGAAACACCATATATTTT
TRBJ1-5 | NA | TRBV7-2 | NA | CASSSPPGGSNQPQHF | TGTGCCAGCAGCTCCCCTCCGGGGGGTAGCAATCAGCCCCAGCATTTT
TRBJ2-1 | NA | TRBV6-5 | NA | CASSPRASYNEQFF | TGTGCCAGCAGTCCCAGGGCGTCCTACAATGAGCAGTTCTTC
TRBJ2-6 | NA | TRBV18 | TRBD2 | CASSPSGGTGANVLTF | TGTGCCAGCTCACCCTCGGGGGGGACTGGGGCCAACGTCCTGACTTTC
TRBJ1-5 | NA | TRBV3-1/TRBV3-2 | TRBD1 | CASSQTGGGQPQHF | TGTGCCAGCAGCCAGACAGGGGGAGGTCAGCCCCAGCATTTT
TRBJ1-6 | once | TRBV13 | TRBD1 | CASSYAQGGYNSPLHF | TGTGCCAGCAGCTATGCGCAGGGGGGTTATAATTCACCCCTCCACTTT
TRBJ2-5 | NA | TRBV18 | TRBD2 | CASSPGTSGGFQETQYF | TGTGCCAGCTCTCCGGGGACTAGCGGGGGCTTTCAAGAGACCCAGTACTTC
TRBJ2-1 | NA | TRBV28 | NA | CASSLGGEQFF | TGTGCCAGCAGTTTAGGGGGGGAGCAGTTCTTC